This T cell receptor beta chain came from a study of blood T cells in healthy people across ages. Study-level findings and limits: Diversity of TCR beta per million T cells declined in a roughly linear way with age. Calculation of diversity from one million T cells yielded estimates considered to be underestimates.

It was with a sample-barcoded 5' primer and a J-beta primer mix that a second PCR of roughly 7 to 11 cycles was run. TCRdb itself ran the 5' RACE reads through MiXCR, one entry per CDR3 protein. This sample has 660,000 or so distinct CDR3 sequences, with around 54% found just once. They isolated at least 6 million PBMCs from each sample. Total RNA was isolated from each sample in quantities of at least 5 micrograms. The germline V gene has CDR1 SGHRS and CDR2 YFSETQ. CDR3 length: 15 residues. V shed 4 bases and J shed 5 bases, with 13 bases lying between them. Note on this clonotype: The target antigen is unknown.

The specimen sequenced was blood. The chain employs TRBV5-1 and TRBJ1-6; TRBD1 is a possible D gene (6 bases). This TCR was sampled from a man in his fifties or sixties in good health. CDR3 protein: CASSPGQTNNSPLHF. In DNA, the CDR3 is TGCGCCAGCAGCCCCGGACAGACTAATAATTCACCCCTCCACTTT. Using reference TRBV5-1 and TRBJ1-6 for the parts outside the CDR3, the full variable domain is KAGVTQTPRYLIKTRGQQVTLSCSPISGHRSVSWYQQTPGQGLQFLFEYFSETQRNKGNFPGRFSGRQFSNSRSEMNVSTLELGDSALYLCASSPGQTNNSPLHFGNGTRLTVT.